The 5 T cell receptor beta chains in this list originate from one sample, sequenced in a study of blood T cell repertoires in COVID-19. TCRdb's copy holds only in-frame clones and misses some; the assay was immunoSEQ multiplex PCR. Among around 240,000 clones listed, about 90% were seen once. The source material was PBMCs or T cells enriched from blood (not recorded which). The receptors shown here come from a man aged 50 to 60 who had been exposed to COVID-19.

The chain uses TRBV19 and TRBJ1-2; 8 nucleotides agree with TRBD1. V was pared by 4 bases and J by 4 bases, with 11 bases of the junction left unmatched. The CDR3 extends over 16 amino acids. The V gene's germline CDR1 is LNHDA and CDR2 SQIVND (reference sequence). CDR3 amino acids: CASSTTDRVWGYGYTF. As DNA, the CDR3 is TGTGCCAGTAGTACGACGGACAGGGTATGGGGCTATGGCTACACCTTC. Full variable domain (remainder filled in from reference TRBV19 and TRBJ1-2): DGGITQSPKYLFRKEGQNVTLSCEQNLNHDAMYWYRQDPGQGLRLIYYSQIVNDFQKGDIAEGYSVSREKKESFPLTVTSAQKNPTAFYLCASSTTDRVWGYGYTFGSGTRLTVV.

V is TRBV19 and J is TRBJ2-3, with TRBD2 matching over 16 bases. Trimming cost V 6 bases and J 4 bases; bases outside gene matches: 4. The CDR3 is 16 residues long. Per the germline V gene, CDR1 is LNHDA and CDR2 is SQIVND (reference sequence). The CDR3 loop is CASSRGLAGGSDTQYF. Here the CDR3 DNA reads TGTGCCAGTAGCCGGGGACTAGCGGGAGGGTCAGATACGCAGTATTTT.

For the CDR3, the DNA is TGTGCCAGCAGGCTGGCGGGCAGCAACACCGGGGAGCTGTTTTTT. This gives the protein CASRLAGSNTGELFF. V gene TRBV25-1 combines with J gene TRBJ2-2; D is possibly TRBD2 (5 bases). The ends were cut back, 6 bases at V and 2 bases at J, with 13 bases in the middle. Per germline, CDR1 MGHDK and CDR2 SYGVNS. The CDR3 has 15 amino acids.

The CDR3 DNA follows: TGCGCCAGCAGCTTGGCGACAGGGAGCTCCTACGAGCAGTACGTC. Residues: CASSLATGSSYEQYV. This rearrangement joins TRBV5-1 to TRBJ2-7; 7 nucleotides match TRBD1. The CDR3 runs to 15 residues. Looked up from germline, CDR1 is SGHRS and CDR2 is YFSETQ. Trimming removed 0 bases from V and 0 bases from J; junction bases left unmatched: 3.

This chain links TRBV5-1 with TRBJ1-4; 9 bases are a match to TRBD1. CDR3 length: 15 residues. The V gene's germline CDR1 is SGHRS and CDR2 YFSETQ. The V and J ends lost 4 bases and 7 bases, in that order; junction bases with no gene match: 8. This chain's CDR3 is CASSDVRQGGEKLFF. CDR3 sequence (DNA): TGCGCCAGCAGCGACGTTCGACAGGGGGGTGAAAAACTGTTTTTT.